These 7 T cell receptor beta chains were sequenced from one sample in a study of early stage breast cancer tumors. The method was immunoSEQ multiplex PCR; TCRdb's version includes in-frame clones alone and lacks a portion of them. The data show 45,000 to 65,000 clones, with about 77% seen just once and 3% to 4% held by the top ten. The sequenced sample consisted of blood. The receptors come from a person aged 40 to 50 with breast cancer.

This clone has only a few counts. The chain carries TRBV6-5 and TRBJ1-2; no definite D call. This CDR3 is built from 12 residues. V lost 7 bases and J 6 bases, leaving 12 bases between the germline ends. Germline assignment: CDR1 MNHEY and CDR2 SVGAGI. The CDR3 here is CASTQNGNGYTF. The CDR3 bases are TGTGCCAGCACCCAGAACGGCAATGGCTACACCTTC.

The V call is TRBV7-8, the J call TRBJ2-5; TRBD1 agrees at 7 bases. CDR1 SGHVS and CDR2 FQNEAQ come from the germline V gene. This CDR3 spans 14 amino acids. V lost 5 bases and J lost 1; bases outside the gene matches: 4. CDR3 sequence: CASSPWTGQETQYF. DNA of the CDR3: TGTGCCAGCAGCCCCTGGACAGGCCAAGAGACCCAGTACTTC.

The rearrangement links TRBV2 to TRBJ2-1; D not resolved. In germline, CDR1 is SNHLY, CDR2 FYNNEI. The germline V and J ends were trimmed by 3 bases and 0 bases, with 9 bases remaining between them. The CDR3 totals 15 residues. Here the CDR3 reads CASSDFESSYNEQFF. CDR3 in DNA: TGTGCCAGCAGTGACTTCGAGAGCTCCTACAATGAGCAGTTCTTC.

The rearrangement uses TRBV30 and TRBJ2-3; 9 nucleotides line up with TRBD1. The CDR3 is 14 residues long. CDR1 GTSNPN and CDR2 SVGIG come from the germline V gene (reference sequence). Unmatched junction bases numbered 1, after V lost 2 bases and J lost 1 base. CDR3 nucleotides: TGTGCCTGGAGTACAGGGGGCGGCACAGATACGCAGTATTTT. Encoded protein: CAWSTGGGTDTQYF.

This sequence joins TRBV4-2 and TRBJ1-5; TRBD1 aligns across 8 bases. The CDR3 is 14 amino acids. V lost 2 bases, J lost 5 bases, and 2 bases stayed unmatched. Germline V gives CDR1 LGHNA, CDR2 YNFKEQ. The CDR3 nucleotides read TGTGCCAGCAGCCAACTACAGGGGGATCAGCCCCAGCATTTT. It translates to CASSQLQGDQPQHF.

V is TRBV10-3 and J is TRBJ2-7; D not certain. The CDR3 length is 13 residues. V lost 2 bases to trimming and J lost 0 bases, with 5 bases between them. Germline V gene data show CDR1 as ENHRY and CDR2 as SYGVKD. The CDR3 nucleotides are TGTGCCATCAGTGAGGGTAGCTCCTACGAGCAGTACTTC. Encoded protein: CAISEGSSYEQYF.

In this sample, this clone turned up a few times. The chain links TRBV10-3 to TRBJ1-2; D perhaps matches TRBD1 (6 bases). The CDR3 totals 13 residues. Trimming removed 11 bases from V and 7 bases from J, with 20 bases in between. CDR1 is ENHRY and CDR2 is SYGVKD in the germline V gene. CDR3 region: CAHQERTAAGYTF. Here the CDR3 DNA reads TGTGCCCATCAAGAACGGACAGCCGCTGGCTACACCTTC.